This T cell receptor (beta chain) comes out of a study of blood T cell repertoires in COVID-19. Study details: The analysed material was cDNA or gDNA that came from T cells, B-cell-depleted T cells, or PBMCs.

The table came from immunoSEQ multiplex PCR; TCRdb's copy has only in-frame clones and leaves some out. Of about 370,000 clones in the sample, roughly nine tenths were seen once. This clone was detected only once. Sequences were obtained from peripheral blood. The TCR was taken from a woman aged 30 to 39 with COVID-19, enrolled during active disease.

The CDR3 spells CASSLVLAAWDEQFF. The CDR3 nucleotides read TGTGCCAGCAGCTTAGTCCTAGCGGCGTGGGATGAGCAGTTCTTC. This chain uses TRBV7-2 with TRBJ2-1; 7 nucleotides line up with TRBD2. With V trimmed by 1 base and J by 8 bases, 8 bases remained unmatched. This CDR3 is 15 amino acids long. Germline V lookup: CDR1 SGHTA, CDR2 FQGNSA.